Following are 17 T cell receptor beta chains from one sample sequenced in a study of blood T cell repertoires in COVID-19. Data came from immunoSEQ multiplex PCR; TCRdb stores just in-frame clones and leaves some out. The top ten hold more than 1.4% of the sample, which has 200,000 to 250,000 clones, around 90% seen once. Sequencing input: peripheral blood. These receptors all come from a man aged 18 to 30 with active or convalescent COVID-19.

The V call is TRBV11-2, the J call TRBJ2-1, with unresolved D. CDR3 length: 14 residues. Germline CDR1 reads SGHAT; CDR2 reads FQNNGV. The germline V and J ends were trimmed by 1 base and 5 bases, with 9 bases remaining between them. The CDR3 sequence is CASSLALNDNEQFF. The CDR3, as DNA: TGTGCCAGCAGCTTAGCTCTTAATGACAATGAGCAGTTCTTC. Variable domain in full (rest from reference TRBV11-2 and TRBJ2-1): EAGVAQSPRYKIIEKRQSVAFWCNPISGHATLYWYQQILGQGPKLLIQFQNNGVVDDSQLPKDRFSAERLKGVDSTLKIQPAKLEDSAVYLCASSLALNDNEQFFGPGTRLTVL.

The chain couples TRBV7-9 to TRBJ2-1; D not certain. Germline assignment: CDR1 SEHNR and CDR2 FQNEAQ (reference sequence). The CDR3 covers 11 residues. Trimming removed 3 bases at V and 10 bases at J, with 7 bases between. In nucleotides, the CDR3 is TGTGCCAGCAGCTTTGCGCACGAGCAGTTCTTC. Its protein product is CASSFAHEQFF.

J is TRBJ2-5 and V is TRBV15; D call uncertain. The CDR3 contains 15 residues. The V end was cut by 0 bases, the J end by 4 bases, with 12 bases between. The germline CDR1 and CDR2 sequences are LNHNV and YYDKDF (reference sequence). In DNA form, the CDR3 reads TGTGCCACCAGCAGAGATCCCGAGTTTGGAGAGACCCAGTACTTC. Translating gives CATSRDPEFGETQYF.

The chain employs TRBV29-1 and TRBJ2-7; D is possibly TRBD1 (5 bases). CDR3 size: 13 residues. The V and J ends lost 4 bases and 2 bases respectively, with 12 bases between them. Per germline, CDR1 SQVTM and CDR2 ANQGSEA. In DNA form, the CDR3 reads TGCAGCGTTGCAGGACACTCAACCTACGAGCAGTACTTC. It codes for CSVAGHSTYEQYF.

This rearrangement joins TRBV9 to TRBJ2-1; D perhaps matches TRBD2 (6 bases). Trimming took off 0 bases at V and 6 bases at J, with 13 bases between the two ends. The CDR3 has 15 residues. Per the germline V gene, CDR1 is SGDLS and CDR2 is YYNGEE. In DNA form, the CDR3 reads TGTGCCAGCAGCGTAGGAGTTGCGGGGACCAATGAGCAGTTCTTC. Translating it yields CASSVGVAGTNEQFF. Filled out from reference TRBV9 and TRBJ2-1, the complete variable domain reads DSGVTQTPKHLITATGQRVTLRCSPRSGDLSVYWYQQSLDQGLQFLIQYYNGEERAKGNILERFSAQQFPDLHSELNLSSLELGDSALYFCASSVGVAGTNEQFFGPGTRLTVL.

This clone appeared once. The V and J genes are TRBV19 and TRBJ1-2; TRBD1 aligns across 11 bases. The CDR3 length is 14 residues. The trim removed 6 bases at V and 4 bases at J, leaving 4 bases unmatched. Germline loops: CDR1 LNHDA, CDR2 SQIVND (reference sequence). The CDR3: CASSRTGGSYGYTF. The CDR3 DNA reads as TGTGCCAGTAGCCGGACAGGGGGCAGCTATGGCTACACCTTC.

This chain joins TRBV5-4 and TRBJ2-1; 7 bases match TRBD2. CDR1 and CDR2 from the germline V gene are SGHNT and YYREEE (reference sequence). The CDR3 loop spans 15 amino acids. The J segment lost 9 bases and the V segment lost 4 bases, leaving 13 bases of the junction unmatched. The chain's CDR3 is CASSPEAGAGTEQFF. The DNA of the CDR3 is TGTGCCAGCAGCCCGGAGGCGGGAGCGGGAACTGAGCAGTTCTTC.

This chain joins TRBV30 and TRBJ1-6; 7 bases are shared with TRBD1. The CDR3 is made up of 12 amino acids. Trimming at V came to 5 bases and at J to 8 bases, leaving 3 bases not matched to a gene. Germline CDR1 and CDR2: GTSNPN and SVGIG (reference sequence). The CDR3: CAWDREDSPLHF. CDR3 coding DNA: TGTGCCTGGGACAGGGAAGATTCACCCCTCCACTTT.

J is TRBJ2-1 and V is TRBV15, with 9 bases lining up with TRBD1. The CDR3 contains 16 residues. The V gene end was trimmed by 3 bases and the J gene end by 5 bases; junction bases not matched to a gene: 8. CDR1 is LNHNV, CDR2 YYDKDF, per germline (reference sequence). In DNA, the CDR3 is TGTGCCACCAGCAGGGGTCCGGGACAGGGCAACAATGAGCAGTTCTTC. It specifies CATSRGPGQGNNEQFF.

This clone came up a few times. The J gene is TRBJ1-1, the V gene TRBV27; D is unresolved. The germline V and J ends were trimmed by 4 bases and 1 base, with 22 bases remaining between them. Germline V gene data show CDR1 as MNHEY and CDR2 as SMNVEV (reference sequence). This CDR3 comprises 18 residues. As DNA, the CDR3 is TGTGCCAGCAGTTCCCACCGTTTCGGGGAAATTACGAACACTGAAGCTTTCTTT. It is translated as CASSSHRFGEITNTEAFF.

This clone was seen more than once but under ten times. The gene calls are TRBV19 and TRBJ2-7, with no clear D. V gave up 3 bases and J gave up 0 bases, with 12 bases separating them. The CDR3 has 15 residues. The germline CDR1 and CDR2 sequences are LNHDA and SQIVND (reference sequence). The CDR3 DNA reads TGTGCCAGTAGTATCTCCGCTGTGAGCTCCTACGAGCAGTACTTC. This codes for CASSISAVSSYEQYF.

The CDR3 DNA is TGCGCCAGCAGTCTCGGACTAGCGGGAGGGTACACCGGGGAGCTGTTTTTT. Translated, it gives CASSLGLAGGYTGELFF. The chain has TRBV5-1 and TRBJ2-2, with 15 bases aligning to TRBD2. Looked up from germline, CDR1 is SGHRS and CDR2 is YFSETQ. The V and J ends lost 5 bases and 3 bases, in that order; junction bases with no gene match: 5. This CDR3 is built from 17 residues.

The rearrangement links TRBV19 to TRBJ1-1; 7 bases match TRBD1. CDR3 size: 14 residues. V lost 2 bases and J lost 4; bases outside the gene matches: 4. Germline V CDR1 and CDR2: LNHDA, SQIVND (reference sequence). DNA for the CDR3: TGTGCCAGTAGTATAACGGGACAGCCCACTGAAGCTTTCTTT. It translates to CASSITGQPTEAFF.

The J gene is TRBJ1-2, the V gene TRBV3-1 (or the pseudogene TRBV3-2); possibly TRBD1 for D (6 bases). The CDR3 is 13 amino acids. Between the trimmed V and J ends, which lost 4 bases and 6 bases, there was a span of 12 bases. The V gene's germline CDR1 is LGHDT and CDR2 YNNKEL (reference sequence). The CDR3 coding sequence is TGTGCCAGCAGCCTGGAAACAGGGAATGGCTACACCTTC. It codes for CASSLETGNGYTF.

The chain joins TRBV10-3 to TRBJ1-2; perhaps TRBD1 as D (5 bases). Trimming took off 0 bases at V and 4 bases at J, with 15 bases between the two ends. The CDR3 totals 16 residues. Germline lookup yields CDR1 ENHRY and CDR2 SYGVKD. The CDR3 is CAISESFSGMSYGYTF. The CDR3 nucleotides are TGTGCCATCAGTGAGTCGTTCTCAGGGATGAGCTATGGCTACACCTTC.

The CDR3 coding sequence is TGTGCCAGCAGCCAAGATGCGGGGGCCGACTATGGCTACACCTTC. This gives the protein CASSQDAGADYGYTF. The chain is built from TRBV4-2 and TRBJ1-2; the D gene is possibly TRBD1 (6 bases). There are 15 residues in the CDR3. V shed 0 bases and J shed 3 bases, with 11 bases lying between them. CDR1 is LGHNA, CDR2 YNFKEQ, per germline.

The chain is built from TRBV30 and TRBJ1-2; D is perhaps TRBD1 (6 bases). From germline, CDR1 is GTSNPN and CDR2 SVGIG (reference sequence). The CDR3 length is 12 residues. The V and J ends lost 2 bases and 8 bases respectively, with 12 bases between them. The CDR3: CAWSQTRGGYTF. CDR3 coding DNA: TGTGCCTGGAGTCAGACCAGGGGCGGCTACACCTTC.